This TCR beta chain is from a study of cytotoxic CD8 clonotypes in ibrutinib-treated CLL. Study at large: The average sample held roughly 250,000 productive templates and 85,000 to 100,000 productive rearrangements.

Germline V gives CDR1 SGDLS, CDR2 YYNGEE. The length of the CDR3 is 13 residues. V was clipped by 2 bases and J by 5 bases, with 8 bases between them. The study, taken as a whole, reports: In comparison with age-matched healthy donors, baseline clonality was higher and tracked circulating CD8+ T-cell counts.

Sequenced by immunoSEQ multiplex PCR; TCRdb stores in-frame clones only, minus some. The profile shows about 92,000 clones, roughly 80% of them singletons. A remark on this clone: Its antigen is as yet unknown.

This material consisted of PBMCs, taken after 24 months of ibrutinib treatment. This TCR derives from a human donor with chronic lymphocytic leukemia. The chain employs TRBV9 and TRBJ2-1, with no clear D. CDR3 sequence reads: CASSVGPNNEQFF. CDR3 bases: TGTGCCAGCAGCGTCGGACCGAACAATGAGCAGTTCTTC.